This T cell receptor beta chain was found in a study of blood T cells in healthy people across ages. This clonotype has a single count. Trimming removed 0 bases at V and 6 bases at J, with 14 bases between. Germline V lookup: CDR1 SGHRS, CDR2 YFSETQ. The CDR3 is 15 amino acids. Primers used in a second PCR of about 6 to 11 cycles were a sample-barcoded 5' primer and a J-beta primer mix. A template-switch adaptor that had 12 random nucleotides put a tag on each cDNA molecule. TCRdb reanalysed the 5' RACE reads using MiXCR and keeps one entry per CDR3 protein. This table has about 570,000 distinct CDR3 sequences, approximately 30% appearing once.

The material sequenced was blood. The sequence came from a woman in her seventies in good health. This rearrangement joins TRBV5-1 to TRBJ2-3; no clear D. The CDR3 here is CASSLGRVLWDTQYF. The CDR3 DNA sequence: TGCGCCAGCAGCTTGGGCCGGGTCCTTTGGGATACGCAGTATTTT.